This record concerns one TCR beta chain sequence. Antigen specificity is unknown. Antigen-specific CD4+ T cells were first expanded with viral peptide pools by the ViraFEST assay and only then sequenced. An approximately ten-day culture period preceded the isolation of CD4+ T cells. Participants received two doses of either the BNT162b2 or mRNA-1273 vaccine. Cultures used under 2.5 million PBMC per well, approximately 9.7 IU/ml IL-2 and roughly 10 ug/ml peptides. It was on days 3 and 7 that half the medium was replaced with IL-2 medium. This entry belongs to a study of vaccination effects on CD4 cells after COVID-19. Assay: immunoSEQ multiplex PCR; the TCRdb copy retains only in-frame clones and omits some. The sample includes tens of thousands of clones, roughly four fifths of them seen just once. The germline V and J ends were trimmed by 3 bases and 3 bases, with 19 bases remaining between them. Germline V CDR1 and CDR2: SGHRS, YFSETQ. This CDR3 region has 16 residues.

Specimen: CD4+ T cells from PBMCs cultured with HCoV-229E spike peptides, collected after COVID-19 vaccination. The receptor was derived from a human donor who received a COVID-19 vaccine. The rearrangement joins TRBV5-1 to TRBJ2-7; D may be TRBD1 (5 bases). CDR3 DNA: TGCGCCAGCAGCTACGGTATCGGCAGGGCCAACTACGAGCAGTACTTC. Translation: CASSYGIGRANYEQYF.